The 12 T cell receptor beta chains below come from one sample, sequenced in a study of CD8+ T cells in alopecia areata. Reverse transcribed after extraction, RNA yielded cDNA as the sequencing template. The method was immunoSEQ multiplex PCR; TCRdb's version includes in-frame clones alone and lacks a portion of them. This table has hundreds of thousands of clones, 50% to 60% appearing once. The source was CD4+ T cells sorted from blood, collected at week 0. Every receptor here comes from a human donor with alopecia areata.

Only a few counts were recorded for this clone. V usage is TRBV5-6 and J usage is TRBJ1-1; D call uncertain. Looked up from germline, CDR1 is SGHDT and CDR2 is YYEEEE. This CDR3 comprises 17 residues. The germline V and J ends were trimmed by 5 bases and 0 bases, with 20 bases remaining between them. The chain's CDR3 is CASSRGGRATMNTEAFF. As DNA, the CDR3 is TGTGCCAGCAGTCGAGGCGGGAGAGCCACCATGAACACTGAAGCTTTCTTT.

A word on this clone: Other DNA sequences in the sample encode the same CDR3. J is TRBJ1-1 and V is TRBV30; D ambiguous. CDR1 is GTSNPN, CDR2 SVGIG, per germline (reference sequence). The V end lost 3 bases, the J end lost 0 bases, and 11 bases lay between the germline ends. The CDR3 spans 14 residues. The CDR3: CAWSVQFMNTEAFF. The CDR3 nucleotides are TGTGCCTGGAGCGTACAGTTCATGAACACTGAAGCTTTCTTT.

The rearrangement joins TRBV30 to TRBJ1-5, with 9 bases aligning to TRBD1. V was pared by 0 bases and J by 9 bases, with 6 bases of the junction left unmatched. Per germline, CDR1 GTSNPN and CDR2 SVGIG (reference sequence). The CDR3 has 14 residues. The CDR3: CAWSVKTGGGPQHF. The CDR3 DNA is TGTGCCTGGAGTGTTAAAACAGGGGGCGGGCCCCAGCATTTT.

CDR3 in amino acids: CASSSLRQGVNSPLHF. CDR3 DNA: TGTGCCAGCAGTTCCCTCAGACAGGGAGTCAATTCACCCCTCCACTTT. V and J are TRBV27 and TRBJ1-6; TRBD1 matches 7 bases. J gave up 7 bases and V 4 bases, and 10 bases lay outside the gene matches. Germline V gives CDR1 MNHEY, CDR2 SMNVEV (reference sequence). This CDR3 contains 16 residues.

This clone appeared a few times. V and J are TRBV5-1 and TRBJ2-1, with 7 nucleotides matching TRBD2. Germline CDR1 and CDR2: SGHRS and YFSETQ. This CDR3 is 15 amino acids long. The J segment lost 5 bases and the V segment lost 3 bases, leaving 8 bases of the junction unmatched. The chain's CDR3 is CASSSRGLADNEQFF. In nucleotides, the CDR3 is TGCGCCAGCAGCTCGCGGGGTCTAGCGGACAATGAGCAGTTCTTC.

This clone was seen only a few times. The chain's CDR3 is CASSPGQRTGELFF. The CDR3, as DNA: TGTGCCAGTAGCCCGGGACAGCGCACCGGGGAGCTGTTTTTT. The chain uses TRBV19 and TRBJ2-2, with 7 bases identical to TRBD1. V was clipped by 6 bases and J by 4 bases; unmatched bases: 5. The CDR3 totals 14 residues. Germline V gene sequence: CDR1 LNHDA, CDR2 SQIVND (reference sequence).

The sample holds a few counts of this clone. The chain employs TRBV30 and TRBJ1-5, with TRBD1 as a possible D gene (6 bases). V lost 4 bases and J lost 1, with 17 bases in between. CDR3 size: 16 residues. Germline values: CDR1 GTSNPN, CDR2 SVGIG (reference sequence). In DNA, the CDR3 is TGTGCCTGGAATCCCGGGGGCTCGAGGAGCAATCAGCCCCAGCATTTT. It specifies CAWNPGGSRSNQPQHF.

This clone was seen a handful of times. This chain uses TRBV14 with TRBJ1-1, with a weak D call TRBD1 (5 bases). CDR3 length equals 13 residues. The germline V gene encodes CDR1 SGHDN and CDR2 FVKESK. The V and J ends lost 4 bases and 11 bases respectively, with 17 bases between them. CDR3 in DNA: TGTGCCAGCAGCCCCTCAGGGTCTCCGCAGGCTTTCTTT. As protein: CASSPSGSPQAFF.

The table lists this clone with a few counts. The chain recombines TRBV7-3 with TRBJ2-3; 14 nucleotides agree with TRBD2. Unmatched junction bases numbered 1, after V lost 4 bases and J lost 4 bases. Germline loops: CDR1 SGHTA, CDR2 FQGTGA. The CDR3 length is 15 residues. The DNA of the CDR3 is TGTGCCAGCAGCTCGGGACTAGCGGGAGCAGATACGCAGTATTTT. Its translation: CASSSGLAGADTQYF.

The chain joins TRBV7-8 to TRBJ2-1; 9 nucleotides align to TRBD2. Germline CDR1 SGHVS, CDR2 FQNEAQ. CDR3 length: 14 amino acids. V was clipped by 4 bases and J by 9 bases; unmatched bases: 7. CDR3 coding DNA: TGTGCCAGCAGCTCGATGGCGGGAGGGAGTGAGCAGTTCTTC. This translates into CASSSMAGGSEQFF.

The chain joins TRBV7-9 to TRBJ2-7; D may correspond to TRBD1 or TRBD2 (6 bases each). V lost 4 bases, J lost 2 bases, and 15 bases lay in between. The CDR3 is made up of 15 amino acids. CDR1 and CDR2 from the germline V gene are SEHNR and FQNEAQ (reference sequence). The CDR3 DNA follows: TGTGCCAGCAGCTCCCCGTTGAGGGGGGCCTACGAGCAGTACTTC. It yields the protein CASSSPLRGAYEQYF.

The chain couples TRBV10-3 to TRBJ2-1, with 11 bases matching TRBD2. Germline CDR1 and CDR2: ENHRY and SYGVKD. CDR3 length equals 17 residues. J was trimmed by 0 bases and V by 2 bases; bases with no gene match: 3. The CDR3 bases are TGTGCCATCAGTGAGGGGACTAGCGGATCCTCCTACAATGAGCAGTTCTTC. This gives the protein CAISEGTSGSSYNEQFF.